This T cell receptor beta chain was identified in a study of CXCR3-negative and CXCR3-positive naive CD8 T cells. CDR3 length: 15 residues. Germline V gene data show CDR1 as SGHVS and CDR2 as FNYEAQ. It was by 5' RACE with UMI labels that the TRB cDNA libraries were prepared. TCRdb re-called the 5' RACE reads and shows each CDR3 protein once, DNA omitted. This sample lists more than 50,000 distinct CDR3 sequences; its ten largest clones have 0.42%. The clonotype originates from a human donor in good health. Some clones in this sample may be carry-over from other donors' samples. Sample: naive CXCR3- CD8+ T cells from blood. The subset here: CD45RO-CCR7+CD27+CD95- naive CD8+ T cells lacking CXCR3 (TNR3-). The chain carries TRBV7-6 and TRBJ2-3; no DNA is available, so the TRBD1 call from TCRdb remains unchecked. This chain's CDR3 is CASSFRDRGTDTQYF.